The present TCR beta chain was sequenced within a study of blood T cell repertoires in COVID-19. The data were produced by immunoSEQ multiplex PCR, yet TCRdb's version contains in-frame clones alone and is incomplete. The sample holds about 88,000 clones; 90% are singletons and the top ten take roughly 6.3%. CDR3 length: 15 amino acids. J was trimmed by 3 bases and V by 5 bases; bases with no gene match: 8. The germline gives CDR1 SGHNT, CDR2 YENEEA. The rearrangement links TRBV11-3 to TRBJ1-1; 8 bases are a match to TRBD1. Source material: peripheral blood. The TCR originated in a young man with COVID-19, enrolled during active disease. This chain's CDR3 is CASSTGQGKDTEAFF. The CDR3 nucleotides read TGTGCCAGCAGCACCGGACAGGGAAAGGACACTGAAGCTTTCTTT.